The source of this T cell receptor beta chain is a study of cytomegalovirus exposure and HLA in healthy donors. Study outcomes and limitations: 164 TCR beta chains were listed as cytomegalovirus-associated.

Germline lookup yields CDR1 SGHRS and CDR2 YFSETQ. CDR3 length: 16 residues. J gave up 6 bases and V 1 base, and 7 bases lay outside the gene matches. TCRdb's table, derived via immunoSEQ multiplex PCR, lists solely in-frame clones and lacks some. The table has around 150,000 clones, roughly 79% seen once. Turning to this clone: Its specificity is unknown.

The sequenced material came from PBMCs. The J gene is TRBJ2-3, the V gene TRBV5-1; 11 bases are shared with TRBD2. This clonotype was obtained from a man aged 30 to 39 in good health and CMV-seropositive. This CDR3 reads CASSLQPSGGPDTQYF. The CDR3 DNA reads TGCGCCAGCAGCTTGCAACCTAGCGGGGGGCCCGATACGCAGTATTTT.